The clone carrying this T cell receptor (beta chain) has a single count. No antigen is known for it. Time point: baseline pretreatment blood. Specified treatment: 15 Gy SBRT to primary tumor, nephrectomy 4 weeks later. The sample originates from a study of radiation and T cells in renal cell carcinoma. TCRdb's table, derived via immunoSEQ multiplex PCR, lists solely in-frame clones and lacks some. The sample carries over 45,000 clones, 65% to 80% recorded once. Study results and limitations: Baseline intratumoral clonotype presence is unknown without pretreatment biopsies.

Material: blood, obtained from a patient whose treatment included radiotherapy and nephrectomy. This sequence was found in a man aged 55 to 69 with renal cell carcinoma.

The CDR3 reads CASSQSAPERVRDYNEQFF. CDR3 DNA sequence: TGCGCCAGCAGTCAATCGGCCCCGGAGCGGGTACGTGACTACAATGAGCAGTTCTTC. The chain couples TRBV23-1 to TRBJ2-1; D possibly corresponds to TRBD2 (6 bases). TRBV23-1 belongs to the ORF category, with a function that is uncertain. The V end was cut by 0 bases, the J end by 3 bases, with 21 bases between. The CDR3 is made up of 19 amino acids.